One and the same sample provided the 4 T cell receptor beta chains below, sequenced in a study of breast tumors, draining lymph nodes, adjacent tissues. TCRdb reprocessed the multiplex PCR reads with MiXCR, giving one entry per CDR3 protein. The profile covers about 230,000 distinct CDR3 sequences, with approximately 30% appearing a single time and 1.4% taken by the ten largest. The lymph nodes were axillary draining lymph nodes from breast cancer patients. Sequencing used axillary lymph node tissue. These receptors were obtained from a female donor with breast cancer. Some clones in this sample may be carry-over from other donors' samples.

The chain uses TRBV4-1 and TRBJ1-4; the match to TRBD1 covers 12 bases. This CDR3 comprises 15 residues. The J segment lost 7 bases and the V segment lost 4 bases, leaving 4 bases of the junction unmatched. Germline V gene lookup returns CDR1 MGHRA and CDR2 YSYEKL. CDR3 coding DNA: TGCGCCAGCAGCCGGGGACAGGGGGCGCTTGAAAAACTGTTTTTT. This codes for CASSRGQGALEKLFF.

Turning to this clonotype: The junction departs from germline at one end; a sequencing error may be responsible. This chain connects TRBV2 to TRBJ2-1; D might be TRBD2 (6 bases). The CDR3 sequence is 13 residues long. CDR1 SNHLY and CDR2 FYNNEI come from the germline V gene. The CDR3 here is CASRGTVLNGQFF. CDR3 in DNA: TGTGCCAGCAGGGGGACTGTTCTCAATGGGCAGTTCTTC.

To note about this clonotype: A much larger clone is a single base away; this may be a read error. This rearrangement joins TRBV6-2 or TRBV6-3 to TRBJ1-5, with D maybe TRBD1 (6 bases). V was cut by 0 bases and J by 5 bases, with 17 bases left in between. The CDR3 length is 17 residues. Germline values: CDR1 MNHEY, CDR2 SVGEGT. The CDR3 nucleotides are TGTGCCAGCAGTTACTCACACTCCCAGGGGAGCGATCAGCCCCAGCATTTT. Amino acids: CASSYSHSQGSDQPQHF.

This clonotype was recorded at least ten times. The gene calls are TRBV6-4 and TRBJ2-6; D unresolved. Per germline, CDR1 MRHNA and CDR2 SNTAGT. CDR3 length equals 14 residues. Trimming left V 5 bases short and J 6 bases short, with 11 bases between. DNA for the CDR3: TGTGCCAGCAGTCACCTCTCCGTGGCCAACGTCCTGACTTTC. It is translated as CASSHLSVANVLTF.